The 22 T cell receptor beta chains given below trace back to one sample, sequenced in a study of graft-versus-host responses after intestinal transplantation. These receptors lack a known antigen. Method: immunoSEQ multiplex PCR; TCRdb's copy keeps in-frame clones and lacks some. This table holds more than 100,000 clones, just under 95% found once. This sample comprised unstimulated CD4+ T cells sorted from spleen or lymph node cells, obtained before intestinal transplant. The receptors here all came from a human donor who received an intestinal transplant.

The chain recombines TRBV19 with TRBJ2-3, with D perhaps matching TRBD2 (5 bases). This CDR3 has 12 residues. In germline, CDR1 is LNHDA, CDR2 SQIVND (reference sequence). V lost 3 bases and J 14 bases, leaving 15 bases between the germline ends. In DNA, the CDR3 is TGTGCCAGTAGTATCCGGGATGGGTTTCGGTATTTT. Residues: CASSIRDGFRYF.

V usage is TRBV2 and J usage is TRBJ2-2, with no clear D. Trimming removed 4 bases at V and 1 base at J, with 7 bases between. This CDR3 is built from 14 residues. The V gene's germline CDR1 is SNHLY and CDR2 FYNNEI. The DNA of the CDR3 is TGTGCCAGCAGTGCCCAGAGGAACACCGGGGAGCTGTTTTTT. Its translation: CASSAQRNTGELFF.

This chain uses TRBV5-6 with TRBJ2-3; D not resolved. Trimming pared 2 bases from V and 0 bases from J, leaving 7 bases between. CDR3 length: 14 residues. CDR1 SGHDT and CDR2 YYEEEE come from the germline V gene. CDR3 residues: CASSLLTSTDTQYF. For the CDR3, the DNA is TGTGCCAGCAGCTTACTAACTAGCACAGATACGCAGTATTTT.

V is TRBV10-3 and J is TRBJ2-1; D is possibly TRBD1 or TRBD2 (5 bases each). CDR3 length: 16 residues. From germline, CDR1 is ENHRY and CDR2 SYGVKD. V lost 4 bases and J 1 base, leaving 14 bases between the germline ends. The CDR3 bases are TGTGCCATCAGTGGAGGGGCCCTGGGGTCCTACAATGAGCAGTTCTTC. This codes for CAISGGALGSYNEQFF.

This chain joins TRBV11-1 and TRBJ2-5; 10 bases match TRBD2. The germline V gene encodes CDR1 SGHAT and CDR2 FQDESV (reference sequence). After removal of 2 bases from V and 4 bases from J, the junction contained 7 bases not matched to a gene. The CDR3 extends over 16 amino acids. The CDR3: CASSLNPAGGPETQYF. The CDR3 nucleotides are TGTGCCAGCAGCTTAAATCCAGCGGGAGGGCCAGAGACCCAGTACTTC.

V gene TRBV19 combines with J gene TRBJ1-5; no clear D. The CDR3 is 16 residues long. Trimming removed 4 bases at V and 0 bases at J, with 13 bases between. CDR1 is LNHDA and CDR2 is SQIVND in the germline V gene (reference sequence). CDR3: CASSTERTVSNQPQHF. CDR3 DNA sequence: TGTGCCAGTAGTACCGAGCGGACGGTTAGCAATCAGCCCCAGCATTTT.

CDR3 region: CASSYSLAGNYEQYF. The CDR3 coding sequence is TGTGCCAGCAGTTACTCGCTAGCGGGGAACTACGAGCAGTACTTC. The chain carries TRBV6-5 and TRBJ2-7; TRBD2 agrees at 9 bases. The length of the CDR3 is 15 residues. V lost 0 bases to trimming and J lost 3 bases; unmatched junction nucleotides: 3. The V gene's germline CDR1 is MNHEY and CDR2 SVGAGI.

V and J are TRBV30 and TRBJ1-4, with a weak D call TRBD1 (6 bases). Germline V gene data show CDR1 as GTSNPN and CDR2 as SVGIG (reference sequence). V lost 5 bases and J lost 0, with 16 bases in between. The CDR3 spans 16 residues. The CDR3 here is CAWGTGQISTNEKLFF. As DNA, the CDR3 is TGTGCCTGGGGGACCGGACAGATATCAACTAATGAAAAACTGTTTTTT.

The rearrangement uses TRBV7-6 and TRBJ1-5, with 7 bases aligning to TRBD1. V lost 5 bases to trimming and J lost 1 base; unmatched junction nucleotides: 2. The length of the CDR3 is 14 residues. CDR1 is SGHVS, CDR2 FNYEAQ, per germline. The CDR3 sequence: CASSPTGSNQPQHF. CDR3 coding DNA: TGTGCCAGCAGCCCGACAGGGAGCAATCAGCCCCAGCATTTT. Full variable domain (missing parts from reference TRBV7-6 and TRBJ1-5): GAGVSQSPRYKVTKRGQDVALRCDPISGHVSLYWYRQALGQGPEFLTYFNYEAQQDKSGLPNDRFSAERPEGSISTLTIQRTEQRDSAMYRCASSPTGSNQPQHFGDGTRLSIL.

The chain joins TRBV5-1 to TRBJ2-1; 12 positions agree with TRBD2. CDR3 length equals 19 residues. V shed 4 bases, J shed 2 bases, and the junction held 13 bases outside the gene matches. The germline V gene encodes CDR1 SGHRS and CDR2 YFSETQ. The CDR3: CASSARLAGASNPYNEQFF. Written as DNA, the CDR3 is TGCGCCAGCAGCGCTCGACTAGCGGGAGCCTCGAACCCCTACAATGAGCAGTTCTTC.

The chain uses TRBV6-1 and TRBJ1-1; D remains ambiguous. V lost 3 bases and J lost 2, with 7 bases in between. There are 13 residues in the CDR3. CDR1 MNHNS and CDR2 SASEGT come from the germline V gene. In nucleotides, the CDR3 is TGTGCCAGCAGTGATGGCCAAAACACTGAAGCTTTCTTT. It translates to CASSDGQNTEAFF.

This clone was counted only a few times. V and J are TRBV14 and TRBJ2-7; D is ambiguous. Trimming removed 4 bases from V and 9 bases from J, with 13 bases in between. The germline V gene has CDR1 SGHDN and CDR2 FVKESK. This CDR3 comprises 12 residues. In DNA form, the CDR3 reads TGTGCCAGCAGCCCCGGCCGCGGACGGCAGTACTTC. Translation: CASSPGRGRQYF.

The chain joins TRBV29-1 to TRBJ1-1; D is undetermined. Per the germline V gene, CDR1 is SQVTM and CDR2 is ANQGSEA. This CDR3 is built from 13 residues. V lost 4 bases to trimming and J lost 1 base, with 10 bases between them. The CDR3 coding sequence is TGCAGCGTTGCCGCACCTTCGAACACTGAAGCTTTCTTT. Residues: CSVAAPSNTEAFF.

V gene TRBV18 combines with J gene TRBJ2-3; 7 bases fit TRBD1. Germline loops: CDR1 KGHSH, CDR2 LQKENI. The CDR3 has 15 residues. The J segment lost 6 bases and the V segment lost 2 bases, leaving 8 bases of the junction unmatched. The CDR3 nucleotides read TGTGCCAGCTCACCAAGAGGGGGCCTTGTGGATACGCAGTATTTT. This translates into CASSPRGGLVDTQYF.

V is TRBV30 and J is TRBJ2-7, with 9 bases lining up with TRBD2. The germline V gene encodes CDR1 GTSNPN and CDR2 SVGIG (reference sequence). Trimming cost V 3 bases and J 3 bases; bases outside gene matches: 3. The CDR3 has 13 residues. The CDR3 DNA follows: TGTGCCTGGAGGCGGGAGGGCCTCTACGAGCAGTACTTC. Protein: CAWRREGLYEQYF.

The chain recombines TRBV27 with TRBJ2-2, with D unresolved. CDR1 MNHEY and CDR2 SMNVEV come from the germline V gene (reference sequence). The CDR3 spans 14 residues. V lost 6 bases, J lost 0 bases, and 8 bases lay in between. CDR3 sequence (DNA): TGTGCCAGCAGGGGCGCCGCGAACACCGGGGAGCTGTTTTTT. This sequence encodes CASRGAANTGELFF.

V and J are TRBV7-8 and TRBJ1-6, with D hard to call. In germline, CDR1 is SGHVS, CDR2 FQNEAQ. V was pared by 1 base and J by 8 bases, with 9 bases between. This CDR3 comprises 14 residues. For the CDR3, the DNA is TGTGCCAGCAGCTTAGAAGGTGTAGATTCACCCCTCCACTTT. It specifies CASSLEGVDSPLHF.

The chain couples TRBV28 to TRBJ2-7, with TRBD1 matching over 8 bases. J lost 6 bases, V lost 3 bases, and 13 bases had no gene match. Germline lookup yields CDR1 MDHEN and CDR2 SYDVKM. The CDR3 extends over 16 amino acids. This chain's CDR3 is CASSFFKGTGDFEQYF. CDR3 in DNA: TGTGCCAGCAGTTTCTTTAAAGGGACAGGTGATTTCGAGCAGTACTTC. The variable domain in full, with the rest retrieved from reference TRBV28 and TRBJ2-7, is DVKVTQSSRYLVKRTGEKVFLECVQDMDHENMFWYRQDPGLGLRLIYFSYDVKMKEKGDIPEGYSVSREKKERFSLILESASTNQTSMYLCASSFFKGTGDFEQYFGPGTRLTVT.

The chain has TRBV4-2 and TRBJ1-3; D is unresolved. This CDR3 has 14 amino acids. The germline CDR1 and CDR2 sequences are LGHNA and YNFKEQ. Trimming pared 2 bases from V and 0 bases from J, leaving 5 bases between. DNA for the CDR3: TGTGCCAGCAGCCAACGGGACTCTGGAAACACCATATATTTT. Translating gives CASSQRDSGNTIYF.

The chain couples TRBV20-1 to TRBJ2-5; no definite D call. The CDR3 runs 11 residues. V was cut by 2 bases and J by 3 bases, with 4 bases left in between. Germline loops: CDR1 DFQATT, CDR2 SNEGSKA (reference sequence). The CDR3 nucleotides read TGCAGTGCTAGAAAAAAAGAGACCCAGTACTTC. Its translation: CSARKKETQYF.

The V call is TRBV28, the J call TRBJ2-7, with 7 nucleotides matching TRBD2. Germline assignment: CDR1 MDHEN and CDR2 SYDVKM. CDR3 length equals 13 residues. The V segment lost 5 bases and the J segment 4 bases; nucleotides outside the gene matches: 5. CDR3 residues: CASSPWEGYEQYF. In DNA, the CDR3 is TGTGCCAGCAGTCCTTGGGAGGGGTACGAGCAGTACTTC.

The gene calls are TRBV11-1 and TRBJ2-7; D is unclear. The CDR3 length is 9 residues. From germline, CDR1 is SGHAT and CDR2 FQDESV (reference sequence). V lost 4 bases and J lost 5, with 0 bases in between. The CDR3 loop reads CASSYEQYF. CDR3 DNA sequence: TGTGCCAGCAGCTACGAGCAGTACTTC. Using reference TRBV11-1 and TRBJ2-7 for the parts outside the CDR3, the full variable domain is EAEVAQSPRYKITEKSQAVAFWCDPISGHATLYWYRQILGQGPELLVQFQDESVVDDSQLPKDRFSAERLKGVDSTLKIQPAELGDSAMYLCASSYEQYFGPGTRLTVT.